These T cell receptor beta chains were read from a single sample in a study of beta chain features in type 1 diabetes. The data were produced by immunoSEQ multiplex PCR, yet TCRdb's version contains in-frame clones alone and is incomplete. This repertoire shows a few hundred thousand clones, roughly 22% found once; its top ten account for 0.028%. Material for sequencing was naive CD4+ T cells from blood. These TCRs come from a woman aged 40 to 49 with type 1 diabetes. Each CDR3 is given with its conserved first and last residue.

TRBV7-9 | CASSILSPPNEQFF
TRBV19 | CASSSSSGGLYEQYF
TRBV18 | CASSPLGTGGNYGYTF
TRBV6-6 | CASSYGSGNTEAFF
TRBV5-6 | CASSRPERGGKDTQYF
TRBV29-1 | CSVEGLREGYTF
TRBV7-9 | CASSPLRGGRENIQYF
TRBV2 | CASTPTGTAFEQYF
TRBV30 | CAWSGTSGRTSYNEQFF
TRBV28 | CASISTGDEQFF
TRBV9 | CASSVEGTGDNSPLHF
TRBV7-2 | CATSRDPNTEAFF
TRBV4-3 | CASSQEVVETQYF